This is a list of T cell receptor beta chains from one sample in a study of cytomegalovirus exposure and HLA in healthy donors. Sequenced by immunoSEQ multiplex PCR; TCRdb stores in-frame clones only, minus some. The repertoire holds approximately 72,000 clones, with about 93% as singletons. Input material: PBMCs. These TCRs come from a woman between 18 and 29 years old in good health and CMV-seronegative. Each CDR3 is given with its conserved first and last residue. D genes are given only for firm matches. Some rows mark clone size as missing; the rest say once, few, many or name a class of expanded clone.

>-|TRBJ1-1|TRBV10-3|-
TGTGCCATCAGCTTCACAGGGATGAACACTGAAGCTTTCTTT
CAISFTGMNTEAFF
>-|TRBJ2-7|TRBV28|-
TGTGCCAGCAGTTTAGGAGATTCTAGCTCCTACGAGCAGTACTTC
CASSLGDSSSYEQYF
>-|TRBJ1-1|TRBV29-1|once
TGCAGCGGCGGGGAGGCAACAGCTTTCTTT
CSGGEATAFF
>TRBD1|TRBJ2-1|TRBV27|few
TGTGCCAGCAGTTGGCCGACAGGGAGCCCCTACAATGAGCAGTTCTTC
CASSWPTGSPYNEQFF
>TRBD2|TRBJ2-3|TRBV11-2|-
TGTGCCAGCAGCATTAGCGGGGGACCCACTTATACGCAGTATTTT
CASSISGGPTYTQYF
>-|TRBJ1-1|TRBV30|-
TGTGCCTGGAGTATCCGGGAGGTGAACACTGAAGCTTTCTTT
CAWSIREVNTEAFF
>-|TRBJ1-2|TRBV15|-
TGTGCCACCAGCAGAGGGAGGGGTTCTAACTATGGCTACACCTTC
CATSRGRGSNYGYTF
>TRBD2|TRBJ2-1|TRBV7-2|-
TGTGCCAGCAGCTTAAGACGGGGGGGCAATGAGCAGTTCTTC
CASSLRRGGNEQFF
>-|TRBJ1-2|TRBV5-5|-
TGTGCCAGCAGCTTCGATCAGGTACCCTATGGCTACACCTTC
CASSFDQVPYGYTF
>-|TRBJ1-6|TRBV30|-
TGTGCCTGGAGCGGTGGAGGCTCCTATAATTCACCCCTCCACTTT
CAWSGGGSYNSPLHF
>TRBD1|TRBJ1-3|TRBV28|-
TGTGCCAGCAGTCCCCTCCGGGACAGGGAGCCCACCATATATTTT
CASSPLRDREPTIYF
>TRBD2|TRBJ2-5|TRBV4-2|-
TGTGCCAGCAGCCAAGATCGGCCGGGACTAGCGGGGGGGCCAGGAGAGACCCAGTACTTC
CASSQDRPGLAGGPGETQYF
>TRBD2|TRBJ2-5|TRBV19|-
TGTGCCAGTAGTATCGTGACTAGCGGGGGACAAGAGACCCAGTACTTC
CASSIVTSGGQETQYF
>-|TRBJ2-7|TRBV14|-
TGTGCCAGCAGCCAAGATTGGGCAGGTTCCTACGAGCAGTACTTC
CASSQDWAGSYEQYF
>-|TRBJ2-7|TRBV28|-
TGTGCCAGCAGTTGGGCATCGACCTACGAGCAGTACTTC
CASSWASTYEQYF
>-|TRBJ1-2|TRBV28|-
TGTGCCAGCAGTTTAGGGCTACACTATGGCTACACCTTC
CASSLGLHYGYTF
>-|TRBJ1-1|TRBV13|-
TGTGCCAGCAGCTTCAAGAGAACCGCTATGAACACTGAAGCTTTCTTT
CASSFKRTAMNTEAFF
>TRBD2|TRBJ2-3|TRBV9|-
TGTGCCAGCAGCCTCGCGGGAGCGGAGAGGGATACGCAGTATTTT
CASSLAGAERDTQYF
>-|TRBJ1-5|TRBV11-2|-
TGTGCCAGCAGCCCTCGTCAGGCGGGTCCTTATAGCAATCAGCCCCAGCATTTT
CASSPRQAGPYSNQPQHF
>-|TRBJ1-1|TRBV10-3|-
TGTGCCATCAGTGAGGGATCAGGGCGCCATGAAGCTTTCTTT
CAISEGSGRHEAFF
>-|TRBJ2-7|TRBV30|-
TGTGCCTGGAGGAAGGGGTCCAGCTCCTACGAGCAGTACTTC
CAWRKGSSSYEQYF
>-|TRBJ1-2|TRBV6-5|-
TGTGCCAGCAGTTACTCAAATACAGGGATCTATGGCTACACCTTC
CASSYSNTGIYGYTF
>-|TRBJ2-3|TRBV27|-
TGTGCCAGCAGTCGCTACCGGGATACGCAGTATTTT
CASSRYRDTQYF
>-|TRBJ2-1|TRBV28|-
TGTGCCAGCAGCCGCTATGACTATTCCTCCTACAATGAGCAGTTCTTC
CASSRYDYSSYNEQFF
>-|TRBJ1-2|TRBV27|-
TGTGCCAGCAGTTTTTTAGGGGCTAACTATGGCTACACCTTC
CASSFLGANYGYTF
>-|TRBJ2-7|TRBV21-1|-
TGTGCCACGATCCTCCATGGCCGCCCGGGGTGCTACGAGCAGTACTTC
CATILHGRPGCYEQYF
>TRBD2|TRBJ2-3|TRBV2|once
TGTGCCAGCCTTACCGGGACTAGTAGCGCAGATACGCAGTATTTT
CASLTGTSSADTQYF
>TRBD1|TRBJ1-4|TRBV19|-
TGTGCCAGTAGGGAGACAGGGGAGCCTAATGAAAAACTGTTTTTT
CASRETGEPNEKLFF
>TRBD2|TRBJ2-3|TRBV5-5|-
TGTGCCAGCAGCTTATTGGGGGGAGGGTTCACAGATACGCAGTATTTT
CASSLLGGGFTDTQYF
>TRBD1|TRBJ2-7|TRBV28|-
TGTGCCAGCAGGCGCCACCACGGGACAGACCCCTCCTACGAGCAGTACTTC
CASRRHHGTDPSYEQYF
>TRBD2|TRBJ2-6|TRBV15|-
TGTGCCACCAGCAGAGATTCCCGCCTGGCGGGGGGGACTGGGGCCAACGTCCTGACTTTC
CATSRDSRLAGGTGANVLTF
>TRBD2|TRBJ2-3|TRBV19|-
TGTGCCAGTAGTATAGAAGGGGGGAGGGGACTAGCGGCCACAGATACGCAGTATTTT
CASSIEGGRGLAATDTQYF
>-|TRBJ1-1|TRBV28|-
TGTGCCAGCAGTCCAACTCTGGACAGCCGGAACACTGAAGCTTTCTTT
CASSPTLDSRNTEAFF
>-|TRBJ1-2|TRBV7-2|once
TGTGCCAGCAGCAAACAAAGACAGAGCGGCTACACCTTC
CASSKQRQSGYTF
>-|TRBJ2-3|TRBV23-1|-
TGCGCCAGCAGTCCTCATTGGGGGGGCCGCGCAGATACGCAGTATTTT
CASSPHWGGRADTQYF
>-|TRBJ2-7|TRBV25-1|-
TGTGCCAGCAGTGAATATCGGGGGAGGGGGGTCTACGAGCAGTACTTC
CASSEYRGRGVYEQYF
>TRBD1|TRBJ1-6|TRBV2|-
TGTGCCACCGGACAGGGATATAATTCACCCCTCCACTTT
CATGQGYNSPLHF
>TRBD1|TRBJ2-1|TRBV28|-
TGTGCCAGCAGCATAGGGGGCAGGGGTGAACACAATGAGCAGTTCTTC
CASSIGGRGEHNEQFF
>TRBD1|TRBJ2-5|TRBV28|-
TGTGCCAGCAGAAAAGGACAGGGGTGGGAGACCCAGTACTTC
CASRKGQGWETQYF